This T cell receptor (beta chain) is from a study of T cell changes during pregnancy in multiple sclerosis. V was clipped by 1 base and J by 0 bases, with 18 bases between them. CDR3 length: 18 amino acids. Germline lookup yields CDR1 SGHTA and CDR2 FQGNSA. Only in-frame clones appear in the TCRdb table, and some are missing; sequencing was by immunoSEQ multiplex PCR. In the table there are around 86,000 clones, about 93% of which are singletons. V usage is TRBV7-2 and J usage is TRBJ1-1, with a tentative D call TRBD1 (5 bases). The source material was peripheral blood, sampled in the first trimester of pregnancy. The origin of this receptor is a female donor with multiple sclerosis, enrolled in a pregnancy study. DNA for the CDR3: TGTGCCAGCAGCTTAGGACCGCGGATGACAGTCTTGAACACTGAAGCTTTCTTT. Translating it yields CASSLGPRMTVLNTEAFF.